Reported below is one T cell receptor beta chain. The antigen it binds to is not known. Nothing much larger sits one base from this clone, and base qualities are not available. The sample is drawn from a study of technical replicates of blood from a few donors (dated by TCRdb to 2015 to 2018). To prepare the library, the immunoSEQ multiplex PCR assay was applied. Held by TCRdb, this immuneACCESS table contains in-frame sequences only and omits some clones. Under half of the omission traces to an unresolved V gene where checked; the cause of the rest is unknown. In all, the sample holds fewer than 90,000 clones, and around 94% of those were seen once. In total, the top ten clones hold more than 0.2% of the sample. The sample taken for sequencing was T cells isolated from PBMCs. The receptor comes from a human donor in good health.

The nucleotides read TGCGCCAGCAGCTTGGGGGGGACAGGGGCCCCTAGGAATGAGCCCCAGCATTTT. Its translation reads: CASSLGGTGAPRNEPQHF. The V and J segments used are TRBV5-1 and TRBJ1-5, and 10 junctional nucleotides match TRBD1. Trimming removed 0 bases from V and 8 bases from J; the gene matches leave 14 bases unexplained. The germline V gene encodes CDR1 SGHRS and CDR2 YFSETQ. The CDR3 measures 18 amino acids from cysteine to phenylalanine. Of all the DNA, just the CDR3 is kept, 54 bases in frame from base 1. When the CDR3 is completed using the reference TRBV5-1 and TRBJ1-5 genes on either side, the full variable domain is KAGVTQTPRYLIKTRGQQVTLSCSPISGHRSVSWYQQTPGQGLQFLFEYFSETQRNKGNFPGRFSGRQFSNSRSEMNVSTLELGDSALYLCASSLGGTGAPRNEPQHFGDGTRLSIL.